This T cell receptor beta chain was obtained from a study of tumor and adjacent non-tumor tissue in lung cancer. No cell sorting was done before RNA was extracted from the tissue. Distant lung tissue was collected more than 3 cm away from the tumor edge. Between August and November 2014, newly diagnosed, chemotherapy-naive lung cancer patients underwent thoracic surgery in China. Comment on this clonotype: Its antigen remains unidentified. Since the CDR3 does not end with the conserved phenylalanine or tryptophan, this likely comes from a read error.

Points from the study as a whole: Significantly higher TCR diversity was found in tumor than normal lung.

Three rounds of nested PCR, following a modified ARM-PCR protocol, produced the TCRbeta library. In TCRdb, the multiplex PCR reads were re-called with MiXCR into one record per CDR3 protein. The data contain about 76,000 distinct CDR3 sequences, more than 80% of them singletons. Germline-derived CDR1 and CDR2 are SGHNT and YENEEA. Trimming took off 3 bases at V and 6 bases at J, with 6 bases between the two ends. There are 12 residues in the CDR3. V and J are TRBV11-3 and TRBJ1-3; D remains ambiguous. The sample comprised distant non-tumor lung tissue. This sequence originates from a man in his 60s with non-small cell lung cancer. The CDR3 sequence is CASSFRANTIYL. CDR3 in DNA: TGTGCCAGCAGCTTTAGAGCAAACACCATATATCTT.